One and the same sample provided the 27 T cell receptor beta chains below, sequenced in a study of CD8 T cells in Susac syndrome. Random hexamers served to reverse transcribe about 0.5 to 1 ug RNA. Via MiXCR, TCRdb re-called the immunoSEQ multiplex PCR reads, giving one row per CDR3 protein. The sample records roughly 140,000 distinct CDR3 sequences, roughly 96% being singletons. Sequencing was carried out using CD8+ T cells from PBMCs. These receptors were obtained from a human donor with multiple sclerosis.

The chain employs TRBV14 and TRBJ2-7; perhaps TRBD1 as D (6 bases). This CDR3 has 15 amino acids. Germline CDR1 reads SGHDN; CDR2 reads FVKESK. Trimming took 0 bases from V and 4 from J, leaving 13 bases between them. The CDR3 coding sequence is TGTGCCAGCAGCCAAGATTATGGGGGCGCGTACGAGCAGTACTTC. This gives the protein CASSQDYGGAYEQYF.

The V call is TRBV13, the J call TRBJ1-2; D perhaps matches TRBD1 (5 bases). Germline V lookup: CDR1 PRHDT, CDR2 FYEKMQ (reference sequence). V shed 3 bases and J shed 0 bases, with 17 bases lying between them. There are 17 residues in the CDR3. This CDR3 reads CASSLGRLTIANYGYTF. The CDR3 nucleotides are TGTGCCAGCAGCTTGGGGCGGCTGACGATAGCTAACTATGGCTACACCTTC.

V usage is TRBV20-1 and J usage is TRBJ2-5; 12 nucleotides match TRBD2. Germline lookup yields CDR1 DFQATT and CDR2 SNEGSKA (reference sequence). The J segment lost 5 bases and the V segment lost 4 bases, leaving 14 bases of the junction unmatched. The CDR3 has 17 residues. The CDR3, as DNA: TGCAGTGCTACTTCCCGGGCTAGCGGGGGGGCCCTGGAGACCCAGTACTTC. As protein: CSATSRASGGALETQYF.

V is TRBV30 and J is TRBJ1-4; D gene unclear. The CDR3 length is 13 residues. The V gene's germline CDR1 is GTSNPN and CDR2 SVGIG (reference sequence). Between the trimmed V and J ends, which lost 4 bases and 0 bases, there was a span of 6 bases. The CDR3 nucleotides read TGTGCCTGGACCAGAGCAACTAATGAAAAACTGTTTTTT. This gives the protein CAWTRATNEKLFF. The variable domain in full, with the rest retrieved from reference TRBV30 and TRBJ1-4, is SQTIHQWPATLVQPVGSPLSLECTVEGTSNPNLYWYRQAAGRGLQLLFYSVGIGQISSEVPQNLSASRPQDRQFILSSKKLLLSDSGFYLCAWTRATNEKLFFGSGTQLSVL.

The CDR3 loop is CASSFKSETQYF. The CDR3 DNA reads TGCGCCAGCAGCTTTAAAAGTGAGACCCAGTACTTC. The J gene is TRBJ2-5, the V gene TRBV5-1; D call uncertain. The germline CDR1 and CDR2 sequences are SGHRS and YFSETQ. The CDR3 is 12 residues long. Trimming left V 2 bases short and J 5 bases short, with 7 bases between.

This sequence joins TRBV20-1 and TRBJ2-5; 7 positions match TRBD2. The CDR3 spans 15 residues. V shed 2 bases and J 5 bases; nucleotides not matched to a gene: 11. CDR1 is DFQATT, CDR2 SNEGSKA, per germline (reference sequence). CDR3 DNA sequence: TGCAGTGCTAGAAACCCAGCAGGGCGGGAGGAGACCCAGTACTTC. This gives the protein CSARNPAGREETQYF.

V and J are TRBV12-3 or TRBV12-4 and TRBJ2-1, with D hard to call. V was trimmed by 2 bases and J by 4 bases, leaving 12 bases between them. This CDR3 contains 15 residues. CDR3 in DNA: TGTGCCAGCAGTTTACTAGGTGGAGCATACAATGAGCAGTTCTTC. Its translation is CASSLLGGAYNEQFF.

The chain is built from TRBV2 and TRBJ2-7; D gene ambiguous. Germline CDR1 reads SNHLY; CDR2 reads FYNNEI. CDR3 length equals 11 residues. The V and J ends lost 3 bases and 3 bases respectively, with 3 bases between them. CDR3 sequence reads: CASSDYYEQYV. Here the CDR3 DNA reads TGTGCCAGCAGTGATTACTACGAGCAGTACGTC.

The V gene is TRBV5-4, the J gene TRBJ2-7; no firm D call. The germline V gene has CDR1 SGHNT and CDR2 YYREEE (reference sequence). This CDR3 region has 13 residues. The V and J ends lost 4 bases and 7 bases respectively, with 15 bases between them. CDR3 sequence: CASSTWSGEEQYV. DNA of the CDR3: TGTGCCAGCAGCACCTGGTCGGGCGAGGAGCAGTACGTC.

V is TRBV9 and J is TRBJ1-2; the D gene is possibly TRBD1 (6 bases). CDR1 is SGDLS and CDR2 is YYNGEE in the germline V gene. The CDR3 totals 13 residues. Between the trimmed V and J ends, which lost 2 bases and 7 bases, there was a span of 12 bases. CDR3 in amino acids: CASSVPGDSGYTF. The CDR3 DNA reads TGTGCCAGCAGCGTTCCAGGGGACTCTGGCTACACCTTC.

The genes are TRBV7-6 and TRBJ2-5; TRBD1 aligns across 12 bases. This CDR3 contains 18 residues. Trimming cost V 5 bases and J 5 bases; bases outside gene matches: 15. CDR1 is SGHVS, CDR2 FNYEAQ, per germline. DNA for the CDR3: TGTGCCAGCAGCCCGCACTCCGGGACAGGGGGCGCGGGGGAGACCCAGTACTTC. Protein product: CASSPHSGTGGAGETQYF.

This clonotype has just one count. The genes are TRBV29-1 and TRBJ2-7; D gene unclear. The CDR3 loop spans 13 amino acids. Germline CDR1 reads SQVTM; CDR2 reads ANQGSEA. The V end lost 6 bases, the J end lost 4 bases, and 16 bases lay between the germline ends. The CDR3 here is CSVSPLGLYEQYF. The CDR3 nucleotides read TGCAGCGTCTCGCCTCTTGGATTATACGAGCAGTACTTC.

The gene calls are TRBV7-9 and TRBJ2-4, with 9 bases matching TRBD1. Unmatched junction bases numbered 12, after V lost 5 bases and J lost 7 bases. This CDR3 region has 16 residues. The V gene's germline CDR1 is SEHNR and CDR2 FQNEAQ (reference sequence). CDR3 coding DNA: TGTGCCAGCAGCCCACCCCCCATCGGACAGGGGAACATTCAGTACTTC. Its protein product is CASSPPPIGQGNIQYF.

V gene TRBV12-3 or TRBV12-4 combines with J gene TRBJ2-7; perhaps TRBD1 as D (6 bases). The V and J ends lost 6 bases and 7 bases respectively, with 16 bases between them. This CDR3 spans 13 amino acids. The CDR3 bases are TGTGCCAGCAGCCTGACAGGATTCTGGGAGCAGTACTTC. Translated: CASSLTGFWEQYF.

This rearrangement joins TRBV3-1 to TRBJ2-1, with D possibly TRBD2 on 5 matching bases. The germline gives CDR1 LGHDT, CDR2 YNNKEL (reference sequence). The CDR3 runs 14 residues. Trimming took 4 bases from V and 0 from J, leaving 7 bases between them. DNA of the CDR3: TGTGCCAGCAGCCCCCGGGACTCCTACAATGAGCAGTTCTTC. Translating it yields CASSPRDSYNEQFF.

V and J are TRBV3-1 and TRBJ1-5; possibly TRBD1 for D (6 bases). The CDR3 is 14 amino acids. V was clipped by 4 bases and J by 3 bases, with 10 bases between them. Germline V gene sequence: CDR1 LGHDT, CDR2 YNNKEL (reference sequence). CDR3 sequence: CASSPGASNQPQHF. In nucleotides, the CDR3 is TGTGCCAGCAGCCCAGGGGCCTCCAATCAGCCCCAGCATTTT.

V gene TRBV15 combines with J gene TRBJ2-5; possibly TRBD2 for D (6 bases). This CDR3 region has 15 residues. Germline lookup yields CDR1 LNHNV and CDR2 YYDKDF (reference sequence). Trimming removed 11 bases from V and 4 bases from J, with 23 bases in between. The CDR3 DNA reads as TGTGCCGTGGGAGGTAGGGCCAGGTATGGAGAGACCCAGTACTTC. It is translated as CAVGGRARYGETQYF.

The CDR3 reads CASSPTRLTDTQYF. DNA of the CDR3: TGCGCCAGCAGCCCGACCCGACTGACAGATACGCAGTATTTT. The chain is built from TRBV4-1 and TRBJ2-3; D ambiguous. Trimming pared 4 bases from V and 3 bases from J, leaving 11 bases between. There are 14 residues in the CDR3. Germline CDR1 MGHRA, CDR2 YSYEKL.

J is TRBJ2-5 and V is TRBV7-8; 9 bases fit TRBD2. Germline values: CDR1 SGHVS, CDR2 FQNEAQ. The V segment lost 5 bases and the J segment 7 bases; nucleotides outside the gene matches: 17. CDR3 length: 17 residues. CDR3 amino acids: CASSDWASGDDPGTQYF. The CDR3 bases are TGTGCCAGCAGCGACTGGGCTAGCGGGGACGACCCGGGGACCCAGTACTTC. The full variable domain, completed using reference TRBV7-8 and TRBJ2-5, is GAGVSQSPRYKVAKRGQDVALRCDPISGHVSLFWYQQALGQGPEFLTYFQNEAQLDKSGLPSDRFFAERPEGSVSTLKIQRTQQEDSAVYLCASSDWASGDDPGTQYFGPGTRLLVL.

This chain uses TRBV25-1 with TRBJ1-1; the D gene is possibly TRBD1 (5 bases). Germline lookup yields CDR1 MGHDK and CDR2 SYGVNS. This CDR3 comprises 15 residues. V was shortened by 2 bases and J by 5 bases, with 15 bases between the two germline ends. Here the CDR3 DNA reads TGTGCCAGCAGTGAAGGGGCAGGACAAGGGACTGAAGCTTTCTTT. It codes for CASSEGAGQGTEAFF.

J is TRBJ2-7 and V is TRBV12-3 or TRBV12-4; D is possibly TRBD1 (6 bases). With 1 base removed from V and 9 bases from J, the gap between germline ends came to 13 bases. This CDR3 spans 13 amino acids. The CDR3 coding sequence is TGTGCCAGCAGTTTAGGTAGGGGGACGGGGCAGTACGTC. Translating gives CASSLGRGTGQYV.

The V gene is TRBV29-1, the J gene TRBJ1-6, with D hard to call. The germline V and J ends were trimmed by 7 bases and 10 bases, with 17 bases remaining between them. Germline V gene data show CDR1 as SQVTM and CDR2 as ANQGSEA. This CDR3 has 13 amino acids. CDR3 DNA: TGCAGCGCCATGGAAGGAGCGAGCTCACCCCTCCACTTT. Protein product: CSAMEGASSPLHF.

V is TRBV7-9 and J is TRBJ1-5; D remains unclear. The length of the CDR3 is 16 residues. Per germline, CDR1 SEHNR and CDR2 FQNEAQ (reference sequence). Trimming took 4 bases from V and 2 from J, leaving 15 bases between them. The CDR3 loop reads CASSSSRVGGNQPQHF. Written as DNA, the CDR3 is TGTGCCAGCAGCTCCTCGAGGGTAGGAGGCAATCAGCCCCAGCATTTT.

The V gene is TRBV6-5, the J gene TRBJ2-3; D is perhaps TRBD2 (5 bases). Germline V gives CDR1 MNHEY, CDR2 SVGAGI. The CDR3 loop spans 13 amino acids. The ends were cut back, 5 bases at V and 7 bases at J, with 13 bases in the middle. CDR3 loop: CASSGSGINTQYF. For the CDR3, the DNA is TGTGCCAGCAGTGGGTCGGGGATCAATACGCAGTATTTT.

This sequence joins TRBV27 and TRBJ2-7; D gene uncertain. CDR1 and CDR2 (germline): MNHEY, SMNVEV (reference sequence). V dropped 0 bases and J dropped 4 bases, with 10 bases sitting between them. CDR3 length: 14 residues. The CDR3 here is CASSLSLSVYEQYF. In DNA, the CDR3 is TGTGCCAGCAGTTTATCGCTGTCAGTTTACGAGCAGTACTTC.

The chain has TRBV27 and TRBJ2-1; 8 nucleotides line up with TRBD2. Per germline, CDR1 MNHEY and CDR2 SMNVEV (reference sequence). V gave up 6 bases and J gave up 4 bases; unmatched junction bases: 5. The CDR3 runs 14 residues. The CDR3: CASSGGAKYNEQFF. The CDR3 DNA reads as TGTGCCAGCAGCGGGGGGGCGAAATACAATGAGCAGTTCTTC.

The chain carries TRBV12-3 or TRBV12-4 and TRBJ2-3; D is unclear. V shed 4 bases and J shed 6 bases, with 11 bases lying between them. The CDR3 is 13 amino acids. The CDR3 spells CASSSGPGDTQYF. CDR3 coding DNA: TGTGCCAGCAGTTCCGGACCGGGCGATACGCAGTATTTT.